These T cell receptor beta chains were read from a single sample in a study of identical twins. A single record per CDR3 protein comes from TCRdb applying MiXCR to the 5' RACE reads. This table holds approximately 500,000 distinct CDR3 sequences, less than 25% found once. This sample was also put to use in a study of T cells expressing NK-cell markers.

The sequenced material came from CD4+ T cells sorted from blood. These receptors were collected from a woman aged 18 to 35 in good health. Both conserved end residues are part of each CDR3. Each record gives: D gene, V gene, J gene, clone size, CDR3 protein, CDR3 DNA. D genes are given only for firm matches. Clone size is given for some rows only: seen once, a few or many times, or a class if the clone is expanded.

>TRBD2|TRBV3-1|TRBJ2-7|-
CASSQVGGSGEQYF
TGTGCCAGCAGCCAAGTTGGCGGGAGTGGCGAGCAGTACTTC
>-|TRBV20-1|TRBJ2-4|-
CSAGRHGAKNIQYF
TGCAGTGCTGGTCGACATGGAGCCAAAAACATTCAGTACTTC
>TRBD1|TRBV29-1|TRBJ2-2|few
CSVWDRGTGELFF
TGCAGCGTTTGGGACAGGGGCACCGGGGAGCTGTTTTTT
>-|TRBV5-1|TRBJ2-1|-
CASSLTGTEYNEQFF
TGCGCCAGCAGCTTGACCGGGACTGAGTACAATGAGCAGTTCTTC
>-|TRBV6-1|TRBJ2-3|-
CASTYPGAADTQYF
TGTGCCAGCACATATCCGGGGGCCGCAGATACGCAGTATTTT
>TRBD1|TRBV5-5|TRBJ2-3|-
CASSSGAGTGRGTDTQYF
TGTGCCAGCAGCAGCGGAGCCGGGACAGGGCGGGGCACAGATACGCAGTATTTT
>-|TRBV29-1|TRBJ1-1|-
CSATPLRETEAFF
TGCAGCGCAACACCATTGAGGGAAACTGAAGCTTTCTTT
>-|TRBV6-5|TRBJ1-1|-
CASSWIRNTEAFF
TGTGCCAGCAGTTGGATAAGGAACACTGAAGCTTTCTTT
>-|TRBV18|TRBJ2-1|few
CASSPGAFNEQFF
TGTGCCAGCTCACCCGGGGCGTTCAATGAGCAGTTCTTC
>TRBD1|TRBV12-3/TRBV12-4|TRBJ1-3|-
CASTIRQGAKGNTIYF
TGTGCCAGCACTATAAGGCAGGGGGCGAAGGGAAACACCATATATTTT
>-|TRBV6-1|TRBJ2-1|few
CASRGWRAYNEQFF
TGTGCCAGCAGGGGCTGGCGGGCCTACAATGAGCAGTTCTTC
>-|TRBV9|TRBJ2-1|few
CASSDSRGINEQFF
TGTGCCAGCAGCGACTCGAGGGGCATCAATGAGCAGTTCTTC
>TRBD1|TRBV30|TRBJ2-1|-
CAWTRDRYNEQFF
TGTGCCTGGACTCGGGACAGATACAATGAGCAGTTCTTC
>-|TRBV6-2/TRBV6-3|TRBJ2-4|few
CASTRAGSLSDIQYF
TGTGCCAGCACGAGAGCAGGCTCCTTATCGGACATTCAGTACTTC
>-|TRBV6-5|TRBJ2-7|-
CASSYSRPTGRSSYEQYF
TGTGCCAGCAGTTACTCCCGGCCAACTGGCAGGAGCTCCTACGAGCAGTACTTC
>-|TRBV14|TRBJ2-3|few
CASSLANTDTQYF
TGTGCCAGCAGCCTAGCGAACACAGATACGCAGTATTTT